Presented here are 2 T cell receptor beta chains from one specimen sequenced in a study of identical twins. TCRdb passed the 5' RACE reads through MiXCR, listing each CDR3 protein once. The sample lists 1,800,000 or so distinct CDR3 sequences, 25% to 35% seen once, with around 0.3% in the top ten. Sequenced sample: cord blood. The receptors shown here come from a newborn girl in good health.

This clonotype showed up just a few times. The chain couples TRBV5-5 to TRBJ1-5; the match to TRBD1 covers 8 bases. Germline CDR1 reads SGHKS; CDR2 reads YYEKEE (reference sequence). J lost 5 bases, V lost 4 bases, and 8 bases had no gene match. CDR3 length equals 15 residues. The CDR3: CASSALTGVDQPQHF. The CDR3 DNA reads TGTGCCAGCAGCGCCCTGACAGGGGTCGATCAGCCCCAGCATTTT.

V is TRBV6-6 and J is TRBJ2-2, with 7 nucleotides matching TRBD2. The germline gives CDR1 MNHNY, CDR2 SVGAGI (reference sequence). The CDR3 has 14 residues. Germline trimming cut 5 bases from V and 7 bases from J; bases unmatched to any gene: 7. The chain's CDR3 is CASSSGKWIGELFF. The CDR3 coding sequence is TGTGCCAGCAGTAGCGGGAAATGGATCGGGGAGCTGTTTTTT.